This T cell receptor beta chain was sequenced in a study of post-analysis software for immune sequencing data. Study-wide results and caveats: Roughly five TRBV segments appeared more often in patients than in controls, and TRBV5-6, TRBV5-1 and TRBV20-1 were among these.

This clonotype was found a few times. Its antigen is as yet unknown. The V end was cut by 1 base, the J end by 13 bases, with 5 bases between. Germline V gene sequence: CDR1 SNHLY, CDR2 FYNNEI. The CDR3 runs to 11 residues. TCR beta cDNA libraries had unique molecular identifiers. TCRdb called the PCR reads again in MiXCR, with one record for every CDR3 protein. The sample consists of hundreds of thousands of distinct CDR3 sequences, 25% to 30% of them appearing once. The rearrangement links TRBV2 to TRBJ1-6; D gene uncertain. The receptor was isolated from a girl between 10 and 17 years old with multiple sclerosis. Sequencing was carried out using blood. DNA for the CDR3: TGTGCCAGCAGTGAAGACCGGCCCCTCCACTTT. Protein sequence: CASSEDRPLHF.